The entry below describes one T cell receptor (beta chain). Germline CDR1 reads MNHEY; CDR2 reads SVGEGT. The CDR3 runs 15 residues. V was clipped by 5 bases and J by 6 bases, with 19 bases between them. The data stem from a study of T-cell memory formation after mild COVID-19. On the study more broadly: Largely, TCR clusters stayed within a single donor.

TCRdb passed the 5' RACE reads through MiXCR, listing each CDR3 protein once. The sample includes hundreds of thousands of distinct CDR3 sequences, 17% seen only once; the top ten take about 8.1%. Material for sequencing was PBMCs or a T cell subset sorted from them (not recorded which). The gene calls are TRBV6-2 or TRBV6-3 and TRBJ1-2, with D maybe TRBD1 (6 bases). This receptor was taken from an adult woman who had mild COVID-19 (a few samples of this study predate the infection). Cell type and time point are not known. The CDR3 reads CASSRDTGPFNGYTF. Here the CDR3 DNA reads TGTGCCAGCAGTCGGGACACCGGTCCCTTTAATGGCTACACCTTC.